This passage covers 23 T cell receptor beta chains from one sample sequenced in a study of CD8+CD57+ T cells in acquired aplastic anemia (dated by TCRdb to 2017 to 2018). TCRdb lists the instrument as Illumina HiSeq 2000. Profiling of TCR beta VDJ combinations and CDR3 sequences used genomic DNA as the template. TCRdb reprocessing: public reads trimmed at Q25 with fastp, clones called with MiXCR, in-frame beta chains kept. Entries are consolidated by CDR3 protein sequence, retaining the most common genes and DNA. Present in this sample are hundreds of thousands of distinct CDR3 sequences, 55% to 70% of which were seen just once. The ten biggest clones cover 4% of the sample. Sequencing used sorted CD4+, CD8+, or CD8+CD57+ T cells (not recorded which) from PBMCs. All receptors come from a human donor in good health, serving as a control.

This clonotype was recorded at least ten times. The chain has TRBV4-3 and TRBJ2-5, with D possibly TRBD1 on 5 matching bases. The germline V gene has CDR1 LGHNA and CDR2 YSLEER. The CDR3 runs 14 residues. Trimming left V 1 base short and J 3 bases short, with 9 bases between. The CDR3 sequence: CASSQGQGEETQYF. The CDR3 DNA follows: TGCGCCAGCAGCCAAGGGCAGGGCGAAGAGACCCAGTACTTC.

The rearrangement links TRBV11-2 to TRBJ1-1, with D possibly TRBD1 on 6 matching bases. The CDR3 has 14 amino acids. Germline CDR1 and CDR2: SGHAT and FQNNGV. Trimming cost V 0 bases and J 4 bases, with 9 bases left between them. CDR3 sequence (DNA): TGTGCCAGCAGCTTAGAAACAGGGTGCACTGAAGCTTTCTTT. Residues: CASSLETGCTEAFF.

CDR3 residues: CSTTGIWDYGYTF. For the CDR3, the DNA is TGCAGCACGACAGGGATATGGGACTATGGCTACACCTTC. V is TRBV29-1 and J is TRBJ1-2; 7 nucleotides line up with TRBD1. Trimming cost V 8 bases and J 3 bases; bases outside gene matches: 9. The CDR3 is 13 amino acids. CDR1 SQVTM and CDR2 ANQGSEA come from the germline V gene. Looking up the rest from reference TRBV29-1 and TRBJ1-2 gives the full variable domain: SAVISQKPSRDICQRGTSLTIQCQVDSQVTMMFWYRQQPGQSLTLIATANQGSEATYESGFVIDKFPISRPNLTFSTLTVSNMSPEDSSIYLCSTTGIWDYGYTFGSGTRLTVV.

On this clonotype: No DNA is shown, since the ends of the CDR3 on it are uncertain; the CDR3 is the one TCRdb lists. V and J are TRBV7-2 and TRBJ2-2; the table gives TRBD2 as D, unverified against the DNA. Both ends counted, the CDR3 spans 17 residues. The germline CDR1 and CDR2 sequences are SGHTA and FQGNSA. CDR3 region: CASSFWHSPLHFGELFF.

As for this clonotype: The CDR3 end shows no conserved phenylalanine or tryptophan, and so a read error is likely. Because the CDR3's place on the DNA is in doubt, the DNA is left out and the CDR3 is given as listed by TCRdb. The rearrangement uses TRBV7-9 and TRBJ2-1; TRBD1 was called by the table and not checked on the DNA. The length of the CDR3 is 13 amino acids, counting both ends. Germline V gives CDR1 SEHNR, CDR2 FQNEAQ (reference sequence). The CDR3 is CASSLAGGGAGDQ.

The rearrangement uses TRBV7-2 and TRBJ2-5; D gene ambiguous. The germline V gene has CDR1 SGHTA and CDR2 FQGNSA. The CDR3 has 15 amino acids. V lost 2 bases, J lost 7 bases, and 17 bases lay in between. CDR3 amino acids: CASSLTRASMVTQYF. CDR3 DNA: TGTGCCAGCAGCTTAACGAGAGCTAGTATGGTGACCCAGTACTTC.

This clonotype has at least ten counts. The chain carries TRBV20-1 and TRBJ2-5, with D perhaps TRBD1 or TRBD2 (6 bases each). The CDR3 runs to 15 residues. Trimming removed 5 bases at V and 5 bases at J, with 21 bases between. Germline loops: CDR1 DFQATT, CDR2 SNEGSKA (reference sequence). In DNA form, the CDR3 reads TGCAGTGCTCCCGGGGGCAGGGCGGGGAGGGAGACCCAGTACTTC. As protein: CSAPGGRAGRETQYF.

This clonotype occurred once. The CDR3 end shows no conserved phenylalanine or tryptophan, and so a read error is likely. The chain has TRBV2 and TRBJ2-5; D may be TRBD1 (5 bases). This CDR3 region has 14 residues. Germline assignment: CDR1 SNHLY and CDR2 FYNNEI. Between the trimmed V and J ends, which lost 6 bases and 10 bases, there was a span of 21 bases. The CDR3, as DNA: TGTGCCAGCAGAGCAACCAGGGCTCAAAATCACCAGTACCAT. Its translation is CASRATRAQNHQYH.

The rearrangement links TRBV2 to TRBJ2-5; TRBD2 matches at 7 bases. Germline CDR1 and CDR2: SNHLY and FYNNEI. This CDR3 spans 14 amino acids. The V gene end was trimmed by 9 bases and the J gene end by 7 bases; junction bases not matched to a gene: 14. The CDR3 loop reads CASIGEGDWRTQYF. The CDR3 nucleotides are TGTGCCAGTATTGGGGAGGGTGATTGGCGGACCCAGTACTTC.

Many counts were recorded for this clonotype. The chain's CDR3 is CASSPQQGVHSPLHF. CDR3 in DNA: TGCGCCAGCAGCCCACAACAGGGGGTCCATTCACCCCTCCACTTT. The chain links TRBV4-3 to TRBJ1-6; 8 positions agree with TRBD1. CDR1 LGHNA and CDR2 YSLEER come from the germline V gene. After removal of 4 bases from V and 8 bases from J, the junction contained 7 bases not matched to a gene. The CDR3 covers 15 residues.

The V and J genes are TRBV4-3 and TRBJ2-5, with D possibly called TRBD1 or TRBD2 (5 bases each). The assigned J gene may be wrong: the sequence end matches TRBJ2-1 better. This CDR3 contains 16 residues. Germline CDR1 reads LGHNA; CDR2 reads YSLEER. The CDR3 DNA follows: TGCGCCACCACCTTAACCCGGGGCAGTTCCTACAATGAGCAGTTCTTC. Its protein product is CATTLTRGSSYNEQFF.

The V gene is TRBV2, the J gene TRBJ1-5; D uncertain. There are 15 residues in the CDR3. CDR1 is SNHLY and CDR2 is FYNNEI in the germline V gene. Trimming shortened V by 6 bases and J by 0 bases, and 12 bases separated the two germline ends. CDR3 residues: CASSLIRASNQPQHF. CDR3 coding DNA: TGTGCCAGCAGCTTAATAAGGGCTAGCAATCAGCCCCAGCATTTT.

V usage is TRBV2 and J usage is TRBJ2-3; a weak D match, TRBD2 (6 bases). From germline, CDR1 is SNHLY and CDR2 FYNNEI. Trimming took 6 bases from V and 10 from J, leaving 26 bases between them. CDR3 length: 16 residues. CDR3 nucleotide sequence: TGTGCCAGCAGAGGGGATGGGGGGATTGAAACAGACCCGCAGTATTTT. Translating it yields CASRGDGGIETDPQYF.

This clonotype was recorded at least ten times. This sequence joins TRBV5-1 and TRBJ1-4; a possible D gene is TRBD1 (6 bases). Germline loops: CDR1 SGHRS, CDR2 YFSETQ. Trimming removed 3 bases at V and 7 bases at J, with 13 bases between. The CDR3 extends over 14 amino acids. DNA of the CDR3: TGCGCCAGCAGCTGGGGGGCCGGGAGTGAAAAACTGTTTTTT. Translating it yields CASSWGAGSEKLFF.

This clonotype was detected a few times. A much larger clone is a single base away; this may be a read error. V usage is TRBV20-1 and J usage is TRBJ1-5; unclear D gene. V was cut by 1 base and J by 3 bases, with 22 bases left in between. The CDR3 is 18 amino acids. CDR1 is DFQATT, CDR2 SNEGSKA, per germline (reference sequence). CDR3 protein: CSARADPLLGVDNQPQHF. CDR3 nucleotides: TGCAGTGCTAGAGCAGACCCCCTCCTAGGAGTGGACAATCAGCCCCAGCATTTT.

The table lists this clonotype with many counts. The chain carries TRBV19 and TRBJ2-1; 10 bases are shared with TRBD2. Germline V gives CDR1 LNHDA, CDR2 SQIVND (reference sequence). Losses at the gene ends were 6 bases for V and 4 bases for J; bases not matched to a gene: 6. The length of the CDR3 is 15 residues. The CDR3 nucleotides read TGTGCCAGTAGCCTACGGACTAGCGGTTACAATGAGCAGTTCTTC. It codes for CASSLRTSGYNEQFF. Supplemented by reference TRBV19 and TRBJ2-1, the full variable domain reads DGGITQSPKYLFRKEGQNVTLSCEQNLNHDAMYWYRQDPGQGLRLIYYSQIVNDFQKGDIAEGYSVSREKKESFPLTVTSAQKNPTAFYLCASSLRTSGYNEQFFGPGTRLTVL.

This chain connects TRBV20-1 to TRBJ1-2; 8 positions agree with TRBD1. CDR1 DFQATT and CDR2 SNEGSKA come from the germline V gene (reference sequence). CDR3 length: 14 amino acids. V shed 5 bases, J shed 12 bases, and the junction held 17 bases outside the gene matches. CDR3 amino acids: CSAGRGQGNSGNTF. The CDR3 DNA is TGCAGTGCTGGGAGAGGACAGGGCAACTCTGGAAACACCTTC.

The chain is built from TRBV6-1 and TRBJ1-2; D is unresolved. CDR3 size: 16 residues. V lost 0 bases and J 5 bases, leaving 16 bases between the germline ends. Germline-derived CDR1 and CDR2 are MNHNS and SASEGT. The CDR3 DNA reads TGTGCCAGCAGTGAAGCGGGGATTGCACCCAGTTATGGCTACACCTTC. As protein: CASSEAGIAPSYGYTF.

A single count supports this clonotype. The junction departs from the called germline gene at one end, perhaps through a read error. This rearrangement joins TRBV15 to TRBJ1-2, with 8 bases fitting TRBD1. Germline-derived CDR1 and CDR2 are LNHNV and YYDKDF (reference sequence). The CDR3 totals 15 residues. The CDR3 DNA sequence: TGTGCCACCGGCAGACCGGGACAGGAAAACTATGGCTACACCTTC. It encodes CATGRPGQENYGYTF.

The rearrangement joins TRBV12-5 to TRBJ2-1, with D hard to call. V lost 4 bases and J 1 base, leaving 8 bases between the germline ends. Germline-derived CDR1 and CDR2 are LGHNT and FRNRAP. The length of the CDR3 is 14 residues. CDR3: CASGYGPSYNEQFF. CDR3 sequence (DNA): TGTGCTAGTGGTTACGGCCCGTCCTACAATGAGCAGTTCTTC.

The CDR3 sequence: CASSLRDTHYEQYF. The CDR3 nucleotides read TGTGCCAGCAGCTTACGCGACACCCACTACGAGCAGTACTTC. The V gene is TRBV7-2, the J gene TRBJ2-7; D is ambiguous. V lost 2 bases and J 3 bases, leaving 11 bases between the germline ends. Germline-derived CDR1 and CDR2 are SGHTA and FQGNSA. The CDR3 runs to 14 residues.

This chain connects TRBV11-2 to TRBJ2-4; 10 bases are a match to TRBD1. The CDR3 is 16 residues long. The junction had 11 bases not matched to a gene; V was cut back by 5 bases and J by 7 bases. CDR1 and CDR2 from the germline V gene are SGHAT and FQNNGV. CDR3 protein: CASSDYRQGARNIQYF. The CDR3 nucleotides are TGTGCCAGCAGCGATTATCGACAGGGGGCCAGGAACATTCAGTACTTC.

CDR3 protein: CSATEPFAAGGNEQFF. The CDR3, as DNA: TGCAGTGCTACGGAACCGTTTGCAGCGGGGGGCAATGAGCAGTTCTTC. The chain joins TRBV20-1 to TRBJ2-1; 9 nucleotides agree with TRBD2. V dropped 4 bases and J dropped 6; count of bases not matched to a gene: 13. Germline-derived CDR1 and CDR2 are DFQATT and SNEGSKA (reference sequence). The CDR3 sequence is 16 residues long.